This T cell receptor beta chain originates from a study of blood T cell repertoires in COVID-19. Across the whole study: The samples span acute and convalescent COVID-19 from the United States, Italy and Spain. In each case, the material was cDNA or gDNA derived from T cells, B-cell-depleted T cells, or PBMCs.

The J segment lost 8 bases and the V segment lost 8 bases, leaving 8 bases of the junction unmatched. CDR1 and CDR2 from the germline V gene are MNHEY and SVGAGI. There are 13 residues in the CDR3. Study processing details: The authors estimated nucleated cell counts from reference gene primer amplification. TCRdb keeps only in-frame clones here, not all; method: immunoSEQ multiplex PCR. The V and J calls and clone size are taken from that table; D and trimming were inferred from the DNA. There are approximately 210,000 clones in the sample; 70% to 90% occur only once, and 2% to 3% lies in the top ten.

V gene TRBV6-5 combines with J gene TRBJ2-2, with TRBD2 identical over 7 bases. What was sequenced was peripheral blood. The TCR sequence derives from a woman aged 70-85 years with active or convalescent COVID-19. The CDR3 loop is CASARTSSGELFF. The CDR3 nucleotides are TGTGCCAGCGCCAGGACTAGTTCGGGGGAGCTGTTTTTT.